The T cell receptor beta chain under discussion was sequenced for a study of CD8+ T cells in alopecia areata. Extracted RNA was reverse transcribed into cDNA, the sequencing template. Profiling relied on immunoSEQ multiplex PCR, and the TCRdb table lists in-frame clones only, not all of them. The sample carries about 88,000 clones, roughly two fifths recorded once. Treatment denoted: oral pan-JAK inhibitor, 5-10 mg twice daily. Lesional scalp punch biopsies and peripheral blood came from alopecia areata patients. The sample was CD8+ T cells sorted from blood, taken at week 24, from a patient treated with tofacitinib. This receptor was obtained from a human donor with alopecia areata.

The CDR3 protein is CASSLPDTYNEQFF. Written as DNA, the CDR3 is TGTGCCAGCAGTTTACCGGACACCTACAATGAGCAGTTCTTC. V and J are TRBV28 and TRBJ2-1, with D possibly being TRBD1 (5 bases). Germline V gives CDR1 MDHEN, CDR2 SYDVKM. The CDR3 has 14 residues. V shed 2 bases and J shed 2 bases, with 7 bases lying between them.